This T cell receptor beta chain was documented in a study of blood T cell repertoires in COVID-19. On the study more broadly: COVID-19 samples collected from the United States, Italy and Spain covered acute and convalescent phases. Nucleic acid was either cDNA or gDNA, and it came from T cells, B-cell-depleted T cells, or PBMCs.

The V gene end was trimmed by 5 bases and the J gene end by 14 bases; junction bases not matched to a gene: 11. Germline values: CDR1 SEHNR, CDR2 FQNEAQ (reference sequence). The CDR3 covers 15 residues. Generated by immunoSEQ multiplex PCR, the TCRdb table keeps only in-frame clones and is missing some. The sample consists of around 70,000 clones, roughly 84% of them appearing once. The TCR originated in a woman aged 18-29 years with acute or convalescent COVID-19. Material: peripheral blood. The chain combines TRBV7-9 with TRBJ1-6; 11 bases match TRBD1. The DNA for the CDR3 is TGTGCCAGCAGCACGGACAGGGGGCAATCAATAACCCTCCACTTT. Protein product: CASSTDRGQSITLHF.